This TCR beta chain derives from a study of blood T cell repertoires in COVID-19. Study-wide context: COVID-19 samples, acute and convalescent, were from the United States, Italy and Spain. Sample material is recorded as cDNA or gDNA derived from T cells, B-cell-depleted T cells, or PBMCs.

The CDR3 sequence is 15 residues long. This clone was seen a single time. Generated by immunoSEQ multiplex PCR, the TCRdb table keeps only in-frame clones and is missing some. The sample has approximately 110,000 clones; approximately 85% are singletons. This chain connects TRBV21-1 to TRBJ2-1; TRBD2 is the table's D call and was not checked against the DNA. TRBV21-1 is designated a pseudogene. Sequenced sample: peripheral blood. The source of this sequence is an elderly woman with COVID-19, enrolled during active disease. In DNA form, the CDR3 reads TGTGCCAGCAGCCCGGCGGGGGCTTCCTACAATGAGCAGTTCTTC. The encoded protein is CASSPAGASYNEQFF.